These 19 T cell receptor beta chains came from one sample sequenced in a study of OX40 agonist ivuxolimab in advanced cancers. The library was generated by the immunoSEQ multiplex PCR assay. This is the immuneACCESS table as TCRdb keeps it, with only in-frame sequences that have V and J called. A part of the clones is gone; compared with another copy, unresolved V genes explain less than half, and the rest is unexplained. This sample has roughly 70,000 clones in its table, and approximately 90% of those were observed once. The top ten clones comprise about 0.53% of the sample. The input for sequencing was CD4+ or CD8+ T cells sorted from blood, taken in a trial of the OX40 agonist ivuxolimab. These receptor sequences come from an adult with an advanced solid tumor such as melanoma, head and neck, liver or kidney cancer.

CDR3 coding DNA: TGCGCCAGCAGCTTGGGAGGGACTAGCGGCACAGATACGCAGTATTTT. As protein: CASSLGGTSGTDTQYF. The chain joins TRBV5-1 to TRBJ2-3; 10 bases are a match to TRBD2. J was trimmed by 1 base and V by 0 bases; bases with no gene match: 2. Germline CDR1 SGHRS, CDR2 YFSETQ. The CDR3 is made up of 16 amino acids.

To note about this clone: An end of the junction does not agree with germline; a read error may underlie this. The CDR3 DNA is TGTGCCAGCTCGCCACTTCAGGGGGGCACTGAAGCTTTCTTT. Amino acid sequence: CASSPLQGGTEAFF. V and J are TRBV18 and TRBJ1-1, with 7 bases matching TRBD1. There are 14 residues in the CDR3. CDR1 KGHSH and CDR2 LQKENI come from the germline V gene. The variable domain in full, with the rest retrieved from reference TRBV18 and TRBJ1-1, is NAGVMQNPRHLVRRRGQEARLRCSPMKGHSHVYWYRQLPEEGLKFMVYLQKENIIDESGMPKERFSAEFPKEGPSILRIQQVVRGDSAAYFCASSPLQGGTEAFFGQGTRLTVV.

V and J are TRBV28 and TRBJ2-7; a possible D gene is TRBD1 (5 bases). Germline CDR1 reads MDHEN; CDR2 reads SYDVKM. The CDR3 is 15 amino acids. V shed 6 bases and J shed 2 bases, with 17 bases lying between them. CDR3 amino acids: CASSPEVAGTYEQYF. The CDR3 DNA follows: TGTGCCAGCAGCCCAGAGGTAGCAGGGACCTACGAGCAGTACTTC.

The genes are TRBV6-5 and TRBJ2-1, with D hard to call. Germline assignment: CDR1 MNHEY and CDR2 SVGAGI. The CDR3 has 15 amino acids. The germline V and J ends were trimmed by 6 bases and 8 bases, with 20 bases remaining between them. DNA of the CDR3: TGTGCCAGCAGGCTGGACCTCCACCCCGTGGATGAGCAGTTCTTC. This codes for CASRLDLHPVDEQFF.

The DNA for the CDR3 is TGCGCCAGCAGCTACTCCCGTTACGAGCAGTACTTC. Encoded protein: CASSYSRYEQYF. The chain combines TRBV5-1 with TRBJ2-7; D gene ambiguous. Germline loops: CDR1 SGHRS, CDR2 YFSETQ. V dropped 3 bases and J dropped 4 bases, with 8 bases sitting between them. There are 12 residues in the CDR3.

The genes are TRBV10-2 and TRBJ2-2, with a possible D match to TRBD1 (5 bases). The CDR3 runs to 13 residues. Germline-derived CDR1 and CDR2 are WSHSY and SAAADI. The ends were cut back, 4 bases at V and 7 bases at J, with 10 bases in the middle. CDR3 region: CASSGTTGGELFF. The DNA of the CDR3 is TGCGCCAGCAGTGGGACAACCGGCGGGGAGCTGTTTTTT.

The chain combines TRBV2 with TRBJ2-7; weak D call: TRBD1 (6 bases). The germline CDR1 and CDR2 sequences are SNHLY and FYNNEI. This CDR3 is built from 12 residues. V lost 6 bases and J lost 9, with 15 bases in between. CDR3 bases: TGTGCCAGCAGGACGGGACACCCTGGGCAGTACTTC. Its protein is CASRTGHPGQYF.

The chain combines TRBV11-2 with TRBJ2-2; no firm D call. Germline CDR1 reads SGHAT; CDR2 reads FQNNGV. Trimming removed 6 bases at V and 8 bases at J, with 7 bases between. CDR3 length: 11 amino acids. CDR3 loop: CASRWPGELFF. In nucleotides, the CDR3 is TGTGCCAGCAGGTGGCCGGGGGAGCTGTTTTTT.

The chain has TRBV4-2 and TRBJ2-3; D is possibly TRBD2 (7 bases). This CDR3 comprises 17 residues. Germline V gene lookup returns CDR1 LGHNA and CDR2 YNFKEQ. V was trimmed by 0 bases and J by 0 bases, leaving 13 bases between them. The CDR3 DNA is TGTGCCAGCAGCCAAGAATTGGGAGGGACAAGCACAGATACGCAGTATTTT. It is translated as CASSQELGGTSTDTQYF.

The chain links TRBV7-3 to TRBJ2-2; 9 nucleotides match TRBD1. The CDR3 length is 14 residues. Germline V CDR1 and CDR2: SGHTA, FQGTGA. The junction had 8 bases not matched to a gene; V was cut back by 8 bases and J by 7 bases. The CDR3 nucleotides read TGTGCCAGCGCCTTACAGGGGGCGGTCGGGGAGCTGTTTTTT. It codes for CASALQGAVGELFF.

This CDR3 is CASSIKGASGNEQFF. The CDR3 DNA sequence: TGTGCCAGTAGTATCAAGGGGGCATCCGGCAATGAGCAGTTCTTC. The rearrangement links TRBV19 to TRBJ2-1, with TRBD1 identical over 7 bases. The CDR3 has 15 residues. V was clipped by 3 bases and J by 6 bases; unmatched bases: 8. Germline V lookup: CDR1 LNHDA, CDR2 SQIVND (reference sequence). The full variable domain, with the rest looked up from reference TRBV19 and TRBJ2-1, is DGGITQSPKYLFRKEGQNVTLSCEQNLNHDAMYWYRQDPGQGLRLIYYSQIVNDFQKGDIAEGYSVSREKKESFPLTVTSAQKNPTAFYLCASSIKGASGNEQFFGPGTRLTVL.

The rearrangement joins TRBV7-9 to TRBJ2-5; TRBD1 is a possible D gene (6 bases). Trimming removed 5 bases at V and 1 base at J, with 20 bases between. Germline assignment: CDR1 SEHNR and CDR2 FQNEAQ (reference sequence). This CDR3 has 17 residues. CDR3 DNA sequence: TGTGCCAGCAGCCCCCTGCCAGGGGCAGGCCCCCAAGAGACCCAGTACTTC. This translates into CASSPLPGAGPQETQYF.

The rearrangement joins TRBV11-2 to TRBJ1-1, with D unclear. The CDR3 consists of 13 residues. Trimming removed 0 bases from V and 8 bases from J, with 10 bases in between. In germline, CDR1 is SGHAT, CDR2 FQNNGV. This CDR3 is CASSLEAAREAFF. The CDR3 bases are TGTGCCAGCAGCTTAGAGGCAGCCCGAGAAGCTTTCTTT.

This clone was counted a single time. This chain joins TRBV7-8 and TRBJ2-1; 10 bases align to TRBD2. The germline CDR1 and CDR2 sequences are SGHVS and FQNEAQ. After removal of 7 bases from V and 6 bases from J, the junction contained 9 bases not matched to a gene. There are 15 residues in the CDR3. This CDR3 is CASNLAGVSGNEQFF. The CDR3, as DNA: TGTGCCAGCAACCTAGCGGGAGTCTCGGGCAATGAGCAGTTCTTC.

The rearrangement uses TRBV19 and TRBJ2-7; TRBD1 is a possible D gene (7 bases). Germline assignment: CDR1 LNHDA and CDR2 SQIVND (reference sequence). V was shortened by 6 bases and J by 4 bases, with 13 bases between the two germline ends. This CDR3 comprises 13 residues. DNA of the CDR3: TGTGCCAGTAGCAGGGGGGAGAGGTACGAGCAGTACTTC. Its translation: CASSRGERYEQYF.

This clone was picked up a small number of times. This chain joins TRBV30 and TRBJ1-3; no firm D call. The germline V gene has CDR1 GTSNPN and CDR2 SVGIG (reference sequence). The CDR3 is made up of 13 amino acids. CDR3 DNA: TGTGCTTCCGTAGTCCACCATGGGAACACCATATATTTT. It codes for CASVVHHGNTIYF.

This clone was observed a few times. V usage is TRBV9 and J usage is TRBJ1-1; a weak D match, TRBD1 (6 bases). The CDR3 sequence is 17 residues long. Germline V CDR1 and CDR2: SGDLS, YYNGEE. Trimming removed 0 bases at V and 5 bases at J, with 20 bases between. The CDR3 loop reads CASSVATLGGPGTEAFF. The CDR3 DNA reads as TGTGCCAGCAGCGTAGCTACATTAGGGGGGCCGGGAACTGAAGCTTTCTTT.

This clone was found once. Written as DNA, the CDR3 is TGTGCCAGCAGCCGGAAGGGGGAGAGCACAGATACGCAGTATTTT. Translating gives CASSRKGESTDTQYF. V usage is TRBV5-4 and J usage is TRBJ2-3; a weak D match, TRBD1 (6 bases). Germline assignment: CDR1 SGHNT and CDR2 YYREEE (reference sequence). The CDR3 length is 15 residues. Trimming took 4 bases from V and 0 from J, leaving 12 bases between them.

The CDR3 loop reads CASSPIGITERNIQYF. CDR3 nucleotide sequence: TGTGCCAGTAGTCCCATAGGAATAACGGAAAGGAACATTCAGTACTTC. This chain uses TRBV19 with TRBJ2-4, with D uncertain. This CDR3 has 16 residues. Germline V CDR1 and CDR2: LNHDA, SQIVND (reference sequence). Trimming stripped 5 bases from V and 7 bases from J, with 21 bases between.